A selection of T cell receptor beta chains follows, all from one sample in a study of CD8 T cells in Susac syndrome. Via MiXCR, TCRdb re-called the immunoSEQ multiplex PCR reads, giving one row per CDR3 protein. The sample lists just over 300,000 distinct CDR3 sequences, roughly nine tenths seen once, with over 0.05% in the top ten. Material for sequencing was CD4+ T cells from PBMCs. The receptors stem from a human donor with multiple sclerosis. Both conserved end residues are part of each CDR3. D genes are given only for firm matches. Clone size is shown for a subset of rows, as once, few, many or a class of expanded clone.

D gene: TRBD1; V gene: TRBV7-9; J gene: TRBJ1-3; clone size: -; CDR3 DNA: TGTGCCAGCAGGACAGGGGTCCGGAACACCATATATTTT; CDR3 protein: CASRTGVRNTIYF
D gene: TRBD1; V gene: TRBV6-2/TRBV6-3; J gene: TRBJ2-5; clone size: -; CDR3 DNA: TGTGCCTGCGAACAGGGGGCTGCGCGAGAGACCCAGTACTTC; CDR3 protein: CACEQGAARETQYF
D gene: -; V gene: TRBV7-2; J gene: TRBJ2-2; clone size: -; CDR3 DNA: TGTGCCAGCAGCTTATTAGCGCCCGTGTTGCAGGGAACAGGGGAGCTGTTTTTT; CDR3 protein: CASSLLAPVLQGTGELFF
D gene: -; V gene: TRBV7-9; J gene: TRBJ1-1; clone size: -; CDR3 DNA: TGTGCCAGCAGCTTAGGGCGAGTTCCAGATGAAGCTTTCTTT; CDR3 protein: CASSLGRVPDEAFF
D gene: TRBD1; V gene: TRBV5-1; J gene: TRBJ2-6; clone size: -; CDR3 DNA: TGCGCCAGCAGCTTGGATACAGGGGTTACTGGGGCCAACGTCCTGACTTTC; CDR3 protein: CASSLDTGVTGANVLTF
D gene: -; V gene: TRBV5-6; J gene: TRBJ2-2; clone size: -; CDR3 DNA: TGTGCCAGCAGCTTACTCACGCTAGGGGGGGGAACCAACACCGGGGAGCTGTTTTTT; CDR3 protein: CASSLLTLGGGTNTGELFF
D gene: TRBD2; V gene: TRBV20-1; J gene: TRBJ2-1; clone size: -; CDR3 DNA: TGCAGTGCTAGTACTAGCGGGCCCTACAATGAGCAGTTCTTC; CDR3 protein: CSASTSGPYNEQFF
D gene: TRBD2; V gene: TRBV10-2; J gene: TRBJ2-2; clone size: -; CDR3 DNA: TGCGCGACCGGACTAGCGGGGGTCTCTGGCACCGGGGAGCTGTTTTTT; CDR3 protein: CATGLAGVSGTGELFF
D gene: TRBD1; V gene: TRBV11-2; J gene: TRBJ2-1; clone size: -; CDR3 DNA: TGTGCCAGCAGCCCCCTACAGGGGGCGGGGTTTCATGAGCAGTTCTTC; CDR3 protein: CASSPLQGAGFHEQFF
D gene: -; V gene: TRBV20-1; J gene: TRBJ2-3; clone size: -; CDR3 DNA: TGCAGTGCTGCCCGGGGCACAGATACGCAGTATTTT; CDR3 protein: CSAARGTDTQYF
D gene: -; V gene: TRBV5-8; J gene: TRBJ2-6; clone size: -; CDR3 DNA: TGTGCCAGCAGCTACTCCCCCGAGGGTACCAACGTCCTGACTTTC; CDR3 protein: CASSYSPEGTNVLTF
D gene: -; V gene: TRBV11-3; J gene: TRBJ1-1; clone size: -; CDR3 DNA: TGTGCCAGCAGCTTAGAGGGAAGAGCTTTCTTT; CDR3 protein: CASSLEGRAFF
D gene: -; V gene: TRBV20-1; J gene: TRBJ2-3; clone size: -; CDR3 DNA: TGCAGTGCTCACGTCGGGGGCCGCACAGATACGCAGTATTTT; CDR3 protein: CSAHVGGRTDTQYF
D gene: -; V gene: TRBV29-1; J gene: TRBJ2-2; clone size: -; CDR3 DNA: TGCAGCGGAAGGCCCTCGAACACCGGGGAGCTGTTTTTT; CDR3 protein: CSGRPSNTGELFF
D gene: TRBD2; V gene: TRBV20-1; J gene: TRBJ2-3; clone size: -; CDR3 DNA: TGCAGTGCTAGGCGGGGGGCTAGCACAGATACGCAGTATTTT; CDR3 protein: CSARRGASTDTQYF
D gene: TRBD1; V gene: TRBV5-1; J gene: TRBJ1-2; clone size: -; CDR3 DNA: TGCGCCAGCAGCTTAGGGATGACCGGGACAGGGGAGAATGGCTACACCTTC; CDR3 protein: CASSLGMTGTGENGYTF
D gene: -; V gene: TRBV2; J gene: TRBJ2-1; clone size: few; CDR3 DNA: TGTGCCAGCAATGGGAACCCGCAGTTTTTC; CDR3 protein: CASNGNPQFF
D gene: TRBD2; V gene: TRBV5-6; J gene: TRBJ2-7; clone size: -; CDR3 DNA: TGTGCCAGCAGCTTGGCGCCCCTATGGGGGGGGAGCTCCTACGAGCAGTACTTC; CDR3 protein: CASSLAPLWGGSSYEQYF
D gene: TRBD1; V gene: TRBV12-3/TRBV12-4; J gene: TRBJ2-2; clone size: -; CDR3 DNA: TGTGCCAGCACGACAAGGACAGGGGCAGGCGGGGAGCTGTTTTTT; CDR3 protein: CASTTRTGAGGELFF
D gene: TRBD1; V gene: TRBV7-8; J gene: TRBJ2-7; clone size: -; CDR3 DNA: TGTGCCAGCAGCTCGGGACAGACAAACCTGTTTACCTACGAGCAGTACTTC; CDR3 protein: CASSSGQTNLFTYEQYF
D gene: TRBD2; V gene: TRBV9; J gene: TRBJ2-2; clone size: -; CDR3 DNA: TGTGCCAGCAGCACAGTGGGGGGGGCCGGGGAGCTGTTTTTT; CDR3 protein: CASSTVGGAGELFF
D gene: TRBD1; V gene: TRBV5-1; J gene: TRBJ2-5; clone size: -; CDR3 DNA: TGCGCCAGCAGCTCGACACCAGGGGGGACCCAGTACTTC; CDR3 protein: CASSSTPGGTQYF
D gene: -; V gene: TRBV2; J gene: TRBJ2-5; clone size: few; CDR3 DNA: TGTGCCAGCAGTGAATCGGAGACCCAGTACTTC; CDR3 protein: CASSESETQYF
D gene: TRBD1; V gene: TRBV7-9; J gene: TRBJ1-2; clone size: -; CDR3 DNA: TGTGCCAGCAGCTTAGACCGGACAGGAGGTATTGGCTACACCTTC; CDR3 protein: CASSLDRTGGIGYTF
D gene: TRBD1; V gene: TRBV2; J gene: TRBJ2-2; clone size: -; CDR3 DNA: TGTGCCAGCAGTGCGGACAGGGTGGAATCCGGGGAGCTGTTTTTT; CDR3 protein: CASSADRVESGELFF
D gene: -; V gene: TRBV20-1; J gene: TRBJ1-4; clone size: -; CDR3 DNA: TGCAGTGCTAGCGACAGGATTACAACTAATGAAAAACTGTTTTTT; CDR3 protein: CSASDRITTNEKLFF
D gene: -; V gene: TRBV19; J gene: TRBJ2-7; clone size: -; CDR3 DNA: TGTGCCAGTAGTATGGGGGTGGCTACTACGCTCCGAGACTTC; CDR3 protein: CASSMGVATTLRDF
D gene: TRBD2; V gene: TRBV20-1; J gene: TRBJ2-2; clone size: -; CDR3 DNA: TGCAGTGCTTCGACTAGCGGGGGGGTCTACACCGGGGAGCTGTTTTTT; CDR3 protein: CSASTSGGVYTGELFF
D gene: -; V gene: TRBV18; J gene: TRBJ1-1; clone size: -; CDR3 DNA: TGTGCCAGCTGCATGACGGGGAACACTGAAGCTTTCTTT; CDR3 protein: CASCMTGNTEAFF
D gene: -; V gene: TRBV12-3/TRBV12-4; J gene: TRBJ2-5; clone size: -; CDR3 DNA: TGTGCCAGCAGTTTAGCAGGGTTGGCGAGGGAGACCCAGTACTTC; CDR3 protein: CASSLAGLARETQYF
D gene: -; V gene: TRBV11-2; J gene: TRBJ2-2; clone size: -; CDR3 DNA: TGTGCCAGCAGAAAACCGGGAGGCACAGGGGTGAACACCGGGGAGCTGTTTTTT; CDR3 protein: CASRKPGGTGVNTGELFF
D gene: -; V gene: TRBV2; J gene: TRBJ2-6; clone size: -; CDR3 DNA: TGTGCCAGCAGTCGGGATCTAGTCTCCGGGGCCAACGTCCTGACTTTC; CDR3 protein: CASSRDLVSGANVLTF
D gene: TRBD1; V gene: TRBV30; J gene: TRBJ1-5; clone size: -; CDR3 DNA: TGTGCCTGGGGACAGGGTGAGGATCAGCCCCAGCATTTT; CDR3 protein: CAWGQGEDQPQHF
D gene: -; V gene: TRBV30; J gene: TRBJ2-7; clone size: -; CDR3 DNA: TGTGCCTGGAGTCGCGACAGACTATACAGCGGGGAGCAGTACTTC; CDR3 protein: CAWSRDRLYSGEQYF
D gene: TRBD1; V gene: TRBV6-5; J gene: TRBJ1-5; clone size: -; CDR3 DNA: TGTGCCAGCAGTACACTTGACAGGGGGCAGCCCCAGCATTTT; CDR3 protein: CASSTLDRGQPQHF
D gene: TRBD1; V gene: TRBV12-3/TRBV12-4; J gene: TRBJ2-7; clone size: -; CDR3 DNA: TGTGCCAGCAGTACAGGGGGCGCGTCTGACGAGCAGTACTTC; CDR3 protein: CASSTGGASDEQYF
D gene: TRBD1; V gene: TRBV24-1; J gene: TRBJ1-2; clone size: -; CDR3 DNA: TGTGCCACCAGTGATTCAAAAGGACAGGGGTACGGTGGCTACACCTTC; CDR3 protein: CATSDSKGQGYGGYTF
D gene: -; V gene: TRBV7-2; J gene: TRBJ1-5; clone size: -; CDR3 DNA: TGTGCCAGCAGCTTCGACCCTAATCAGCCCCAGCATTTT; CDR3 protein: CASSFDPNQPQHF
D gene: -; V gene: TRBV18; J gene: TRBJ2-3; clone size: -; CDR3 DNA: TGTGCCAGCTCCCTCGGAGGGGCCGGAGATACGCAGTATTTT; CDR3 protein: CASSLGGAGDTQYF
D gene: -; V gene: TRBV20-1; J gene: TRBJ1-2; clone size: -; CDR3 DNA: TGCAGTGCTCGAATGGCGGGGGGGCTAAGGGGCTACACCTTC; CDR3 protein: CSARMAGGLRGYTF
D gene: -; V gene: TRBV6-2/TRBV6-3; J gene: TRBJ2-7; clone size: -; CDR3 DNA: TGTGCCAGCAGTTATTTGAGGGGCAGGTCCTACGAGCAGTACTTC; CDR3 protein: CASSYLRGRSYEQYF
D gene: -; V gene: TRBV20-1; J gene: TRBJ2-1; clone size: -; CDR3 DNA: TGCAGTGCGGGAGGCGGTCAGGGGGGATATGAGCAGTTCTTC; CDR3 protein: CSAGGGQGGYEQFF
D gene: -; V gene: TRBV7-2; J gene: TRBJ2-2; clone size: once; CDR3 DNA: TGTGCCAGCAGCTCCCCCGCTAGGGCCGGGGAGCTGTTTTTT; CDR3 protein: CASSSPARAGELFF
D gene: -; V gene: TRBV7-6; J gene: TRBJ2-7; clone size: few; CDR3 DNA: TGTGCCAGCAGCTTAGCACAGGGAGGATTCGAGCAGTACTTC; CDR3 protein: CASSLAQGGFEQYF
D gene: TRBD2; V gene: TRBV7-8; J gene: TRBJ2-7; clone size: -; CDR3 DNA: TGTGCCAGCAGCTCTCCGGGACTAGCGGGAGCGAAGCAGTACTTC; CDR3 protein: CASSSPGLAGAKQYF
D gene: TRBD1; V gene: TRBV29-1; J gene: TRBJ1-4; clone size: -; CDR3 DNA: TGCAGCGTCACGGAGGGGGCTGGAGAAAAACTGTTTTTT; CDR3 protein: CSVTEGAGEKLFF
D gene: -; V gene: TRBV5-1; J gene: TRBJ2-3; clone size: -; CDR3 DNA: TGCGCCAGCAGCTTGGCAGCTAGGGCGGCAGATACGCAGTATTTT; CDR3 protein: CASSLAARAADTQYF
D gene: TRBD1; V gene: TRBV7-2; J gene: TRBJ2-7; clone size: -; CDR3 DNA: TGTGCCAGCAGCAAAAGGACAGGGGTCGACGAGCAGTACTTC; CDR3 protein: CASSKRTGVDEQYF
D gene: TRBD1; V gene: TRBV18; J gene: TRBJ2-7; clone size: -; CDR3 DNA: TGTGCCAGCTCACCGCGGCAGGGGGCCTACGAGCAGTACTTC; CDR3 protein: CASSPRQGAYEQYF
D gene: -; V gene: TRBV18; J gene: TRBJ2-3; clone size: few; CDR3 DNA: TGTGCCAGCTCACCATCTAGCACAGATACGCAGTATTTT; CDR3 protein: CASSPSSTDTQYF
D gene: -; V gene: TRBV25-1; J gene: TRBJ1-4; clone size: -; CDR3 DNA: TGTGCCAGCAGTGAATGGGGAGGAAATGAAAAACTGTTTTTT; CDR3 protein: CASSEWGGNEKLFF
D gene: TRBD2; V gene: TRBV7-2; J gene: TRBJ2-7; clone size: -; CDR3 DNA: TGTGCCAGCAGCTTGGGGGGGGGAACCTCCTACGAGCAGTACTTC; CDR3 protein: CASSLGGGTSYEQYF
D gene: -; V gene: TRBV9; J gene: TRBJ2-5; clone size: -; CDR3 DNA: TGTGCCAGCAGCGTAGGCGGCGTCGTAAGCGAGACCCAGTACTTC; CDR3 protein: CASSVGGVVSETQYF
D gene: -; V gene: TRBV5-6; J gene: TRBJ1-5; clone size: -; CDR3 DNA: TGTGCCAGCAGCTTGGGATGGGGGTCCAATCAGCCCCAGCATTTT; CDR3 protein: CASSLGWGSNQPQHF